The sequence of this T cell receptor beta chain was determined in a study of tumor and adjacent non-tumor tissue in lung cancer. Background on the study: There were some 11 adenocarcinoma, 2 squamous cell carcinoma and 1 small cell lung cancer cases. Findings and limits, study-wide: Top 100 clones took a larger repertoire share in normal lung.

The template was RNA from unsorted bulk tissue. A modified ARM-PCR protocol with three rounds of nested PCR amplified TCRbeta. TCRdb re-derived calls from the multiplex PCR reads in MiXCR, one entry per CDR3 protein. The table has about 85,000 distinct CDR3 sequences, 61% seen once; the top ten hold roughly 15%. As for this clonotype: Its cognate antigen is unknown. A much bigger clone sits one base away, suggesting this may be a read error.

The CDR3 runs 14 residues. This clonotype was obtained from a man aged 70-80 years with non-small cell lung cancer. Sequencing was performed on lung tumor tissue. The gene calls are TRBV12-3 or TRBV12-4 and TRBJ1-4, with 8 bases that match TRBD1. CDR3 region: CTSRSTQGAKKLFF. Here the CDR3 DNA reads TGTACCAGCCGATCTACGCAGGGGGCGAAAAAACTGTTTTTT.